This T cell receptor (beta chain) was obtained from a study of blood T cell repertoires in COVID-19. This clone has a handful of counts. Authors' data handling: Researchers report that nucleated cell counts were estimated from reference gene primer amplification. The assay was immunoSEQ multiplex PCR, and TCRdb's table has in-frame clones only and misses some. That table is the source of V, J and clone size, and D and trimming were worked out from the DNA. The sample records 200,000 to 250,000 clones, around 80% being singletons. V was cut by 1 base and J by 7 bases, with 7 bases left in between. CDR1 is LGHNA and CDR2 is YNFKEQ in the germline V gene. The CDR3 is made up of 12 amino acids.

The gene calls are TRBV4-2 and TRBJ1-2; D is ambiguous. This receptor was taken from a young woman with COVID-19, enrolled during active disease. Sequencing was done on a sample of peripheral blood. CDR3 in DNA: TGTGCCAGCAGCCAAGGTGAGGGTGGCTACACCTTC. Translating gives CASSQGEGGYTF.